This T cell receptor beta chain originates from a study of immune evolution from preneoplasia to lung adenocarcinoma. Study summary: HLA loss of heterozygosity: under 7.5% AIS, under 19% MIA, about 30% ADC, none AAH. The study's findings and limits: Highest clonality occurred in KRAS-mutant, not EGFR-mutant or double wild-type, nodules. Normal lung had highest clonality; later lesions appeared denser, more diverse.

TCRdb's table, derived via immunoSEQ multiplex PCR, lists solely in-frame clones and lacks some. The sample shows thousands of clones, 81% of them seen only once. Histologic diagnosis was independently verified by two lung pathologists. Trimming took 5 bases from V and 7 from J; bases not matched to a gene: 7. The germline V gene encodes CDR1 MNHEY and CDR2 SVGAGI. This CDR3 is 15 amino acids long. Comments on this clone: Its antigen is unknown.

The TCR comes from a person between 50 and 60 years old with lung adenocarcinoma. The material sequenced was FFPE invasive lung adenocarcinoma tissue. The chain uses TRBV6-5 and TRBJ1-3, with 11 positions matching TRBD1. CDR3 sequence: CASSAGQGESNTIYF. The CDR3 DNA follows: TGTGCCAGCAGTGCGGGACAGGGGGAATCGAACACCATATATTTT.